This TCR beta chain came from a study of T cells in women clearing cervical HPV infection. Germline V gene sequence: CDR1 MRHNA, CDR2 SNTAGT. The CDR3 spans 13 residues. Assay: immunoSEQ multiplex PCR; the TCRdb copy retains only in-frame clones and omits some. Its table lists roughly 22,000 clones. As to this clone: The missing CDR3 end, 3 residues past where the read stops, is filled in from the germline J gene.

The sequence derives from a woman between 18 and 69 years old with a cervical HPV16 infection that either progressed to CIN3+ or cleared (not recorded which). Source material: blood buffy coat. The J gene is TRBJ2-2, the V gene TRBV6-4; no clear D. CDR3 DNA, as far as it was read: TGTGCCAGCAGTGAACAGAGTAATGAAAAG. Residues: CASSEQSNEK. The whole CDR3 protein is CASSEQSNEKLFF.